A single sample gave rise to the 17 T cell receptor beta chains below, sequenced in a study of blood T cells in healthy people across ages. Next came a second PCR, run for about 7 to 11 cycles, which used a sample-barcoded 5' primer along with a J-beta primer mix. TCRdb re-called the 5' RACE reads with MiXCR, one entry per CDR3 protein. The data show roughly 800,000 distinct CDR3 sequences, 25% seen once. This sample also belongs to another study, concerning T cells of mothers and their children.

The sequenced material came from blood. The receptors originated from a boy aged 5-17 years in good health.

J is TRBJ2-7 and V is TRBV7-9; TRBD1 matches at 9 bases. V trimming: 7 bases; J trimming: 2 bases; junction bases outside the gene matches: 6. Germline V gene data show CDR1 as SEHNR and CDR2 as FQNEAQ (reference sequence). The CDR3 contains 14 residues. This CDR3 is CASTAGQGPYEQYF. In DNA, the CDR3 is TGTGCCAGCACCGCGGGACAGGGCCCCTACGAGCAGTACTTC.

This clonotype has only a few counts. The V and J genes are TRBV19 and TRBJ2-7; a weak D match, TRBD1 (5 bases). CDR3 size: 15 residues. Germline lookup yields CDR1 LNHDA and CDR2 SQIVND (reference sequence). V lost 6 bases and J 5 bases, leaving 20 bases between the germline ends. DNA for the CDR3: TGTGCCAGTAGGAGGCAGGGAACTCCTCGCAACGAGCAGTACTTC. Protein product: CASRRQGTPRNEQYF.

This chain joins TRBV27 and TRBJ1-4, with 9 bases aligning to TRBD1. The germline gives CDR1 MNHEY, CDR2 SMNVEV (reference sequence). The CDR3 covers 16 residues. V gave up 5 bases and J gave up 5 bases; unmatched junction bases: 9. The CDR3 loop reads CASSPTPGQGNEKLFF. In DNA form, the CDR3 reads TGTGCCAGCAGTCCGACGCCGGGACAGGGAAATGAAAAACTGTTTTTT.

This clonotype was counted between two and nine times. The chain employs TRBV20-1 and TRBJ1-3; possibly TRBD1 for D (5 bases). The CDR3 runs to 16 residues. Looked up from germline, CDR1 is DFQATT and CDR2 is SNEGSKA (reference sequence). The V end was cut by 1 base, the J end by 0 bases, with 13 bases between. In DNA form, the CDR3 reads TGCAGTGCTAGAGGTTGGGACTTACTCTCTGGAAACACCATATATTTT. This sequence encodes CSARGWDLLSGNTIYF.

There are a few counts of this clonotype. A read error is likely, as this CDR3 ends without the conserved phenylalanine or tryptophan. The gene calls are TRBV12-3 or TRBV12-4 and TRBJ1-1; D might be TRBD1 (6 bases). The CDR3 contains 12 residues. Between the trimmed V and J ends, which lost 3 bases and 10 bases, there was a span of 12 bases. The CDR3 nucleotides are TGTGCCAGCAGTTTCGGGGGGCGCCCAGCTTTCCTT. Protein: CASSFGGRPAFL.

V is TRBV6-6 and J is TRBJ2-5; 10 bases fit TRBD1. Trimming at V came to 6 bases and at J to 11 bases, leaving 18 bases not matched to a gene. Germline V lookup: CDR1 MNHNY, CDR2 SVGAGI (reference sequence). CDR3 size: 16 residues. This CDR3 is CASSPYGQGGFGEQYF. The CDR3 DNA reads TGTGCCAGCAGCCCCTATGGACAGGGGGGTTTTGGGGAGCAGTACTTC.

The chain employs TRBV9 and TRBJ2-2; TRBD2 aligns across 10 bases. V shed 0 bases and J 7 bases; nucleotides not matched to a gene: 12. The CDR3 is made up of 18 amino acids. Germline CDR1 and CDR2: SGDLS and YYNGEE. The CDR3 region is CASSVAGASGGFRGELFF. In DNA form, the CDR3 reads TGTGCCAGCAGCGTAGCTGGGGCTAGCGGGGGTTTTCGCGGGGAGCTGTTTTTT.

This clonotype was detected a few times. The chain links TRBV4-1 to TRBJ2-7; D tentatively fits TRBD1 or TRBD2 (5 bases each). This CDR3 has 16 amino acids. V lost 3 bases to trimming and J lost 7 bases, with 22 bases between them. CDR1 is MGHRA, CDR2 YSYEKL, per germline. The CDR3 DNA reads TGCGCCAGCAGCCATAATCCGGGACCCCCGGCGGTTGAGCAGTACTTC. The encoded protein is CASSHNPGPPAVEQYF.

This chain joins TRBV4-3 and TRBJ2-5; D gene ambiguous. CDR3 length: 15 amino acids. Between the trimmed V and J ends, which lost 1 base and 3 bases, there was a span of 12 bases. Germline V gene sequence: CDR1 LGHNA, CDR2 YSLEER. CDR3 nucleotide sequence: TGCGCCAGCAGCCAAGGAATAACGGATGAAGAGACCCAGTACTTC. Protein: CASSQGITDEETQYF.

This clonotype was found many times. The chain has TRBV28 and TRBJ1-5, with D perhaps TRBD1 (5 bases). This CDR3 has 13 amino acids. From germline, CDR1 is MDHEN and CDR2 SYDVKM. V gave up 8 bases and J gave up 15 bases, with 23 bases separating them. The CDR3: CASGGYSGWRWHF. The CDR3 region has the DNA TGTGCCAGCGGGGGATACTCGGGATGGAGGTGGCATTTT.

This rearrangement joins TRBV7-9 to TRBJ2-1; D not resolved. This CDR3 spans 14 amino acids. From germline, CDR1 is SEHNR and CDR2 FQNEAQ (reference sequence). V was trimmed by 1 base and J by 9 bases, leaving 13 bases between them. This CDR3 is CASSLGGNGVEQFF. CDR3 nucleotides: TGTGCCAGCAGCTTAGGAGGAAATGGGGTTGAGCAGTTCTTC.

The chain employs TRBV6-6 and TRBJ1-5, with unresolved D. CDR3 length: 17 amino acids. The germline V gene has CDR1 MNHNY and CDR2 SVGAGI (reference sequence). V was cut by 3 bases and J by 1 base, with 16 bases left in between. CDR3: CASSYLREVGSNQPQHF. As DNA, the CDR3 is TGTGCCAGCAGTTATCTGAGGGAAGTCGGAAGCAATCAGCCCCAGCATTTT.

The chain recombines TRBV2 with TRBJ2-1; D unclear. This CDR3 comprises 11 residues. V shed 8 bases and J shed 8 bases, with 10 bases lying between them. Germline CDR1 and CDR2: SNHLY and FYNNEI. The CDR3 DNA follows: TGTGCCAGCGGAAAGGTCGATGAGCAGTTCTTC. Translation gives CASGKVDEQFF. Looking up the rest from reference TRBV2 and TRBJ2-1 gives the full variable domain: EPEVTQTPSHQVTQMGQEVILRCVPISNHLYFYWYRQILGQKVEFLVSFYNNEISEKSEIFDDQFSVERPDGSNFTLKIRSTKLEDSAMYFCASGKVDEQFFGPGTRLTVL.

This chain uses TRBV29-1 with TRBJ2-1; weak D call: TRBD2 (6 bases). The CDR3 consists of 13 residues. The germline V and J ends were trimmed by 2 bases and 9 bases, with 14 bases remaining between them. Germline V lookup: CDR1 SQVTM, CDR2 ANQGSEA. This chain's CDR3 is CSVEIGGGTEQFF. The CDR3 DNA is TGCAGCGTTGAAATCGGGGGAGGCACTGAGCAGTTCTTC.

The gene calls are TRBV5-1 and TRBJ2-5; TRBD2 matches 13 bases. The DNA end favors TRBJ2-1, so the J call may be wrong. The CDR3 length is 14 residues. Per germline, CDR1 SGHRS and CDR2 YFSETQ. CDR3 amino acids: CASSMGLAGNEQFF. As DNA, the CDR3 is TGCGCCAGCAGCATGGGACTAGCGGGAAATGAGCAGTTCTTC.

The gene calls are TRBV12-3 or TRBV12-4 and TRBJ2-7; 7 bases map to TRBD1. The junction had 7 bases not matched to a gene; V was cut back by 3 bases and J by 5 bases. CDR3 size: 14 residues. The CDR3 DNA is TGTGCCAGCAGTTTTAGGCAGGGGGTCGACGAGCAGTACTTC. This sequence encodes CASSFRQGVDEQYF.

This clonotype was observed a handful of times. The chain is built from TRBV5-5 and TRBJ1-2; no definite D call. V was shortened by 2 bases and J by 0 bases, with 8 bases between the two germline ends. CDR1 is SGHKS and CDR2 is YYEKEE in the germline V gene (reference sequence). The CDR3 is 14 residues long. CDR3 in amino acids: CASSLSSTNYGYTF. CDR3 sequence (DNA): TGTGCCAGCAGCTTAAGCAGCACTAACTATGGCTACACCTTC.